The next 27 T cell receptor beta chains were all read from a single sample in a study of T-cell reconstitution after alpha-beta-depleted transplantation in children. TCRbeta library preparation incorporated unique molecular identifiers. MiXCR, applied by TCRdb to the PCR reads, yields one record per CDR3 protein. This sample yields 95,000 to 150,000 distinct CDR3 sequences, of which roughly 23% are seen a single time; 10% to 13% belongs to the top ten. The sequenced sample was PBMCs, mostly from graft donor cells, obtained 180 days after TCRalphabeta/CD19-depleted stem cell transplant. These receptors all come from a male patient between 2 and 10 years old who had a stem cell transplant for chronic granulomatous disease, so the T cells may come from the graft donor.

This chain joins TRBV5-2 and TRBJ2-7. TRBV5-2 is a listed pseudogene. The CDR3 has 12 amino acids. The CDR3 sequence is CASSLSSTLGYF. CDR3 DNA sequence: TGTGCCAGCAGCTTGAGCAGTACCTTAGGGTACTTC.

The rearrangement links TRBV7-2 to TRBJ2-2; TRBD2 matches 10 bases. The CDR3 is made up of 16 amino acids. CDR1 and CDR2 from the germline V gene are SGHTA and FQGNSA. Losses at the gene ends were 5 bases for V and 2 bases for J; bases not matched to a gene: 5. The CDR3 DNA sequence: TGTGCCAGCAGCCTCGGACTAGCGGAAAACACCGGGGAGCTGTTTTTT. This encodes CASSLGLAENTGELFF.

Many counts were recorded for this clonotype. The chain has TRBV10-3 and TRBJ1-1; D might be TRBD1 (5 bases). Germline V lookup: CDR1 ENHRY, CDR2 SYGVKD. The length of the CDR3 is 13 residues. Trimming pared 3 bases from V and 5 bases from J, leaving 10 bases between. The CDR3 DNA reads as TGTGCCATCAGTGATCTAGGGGATACTGAAGCTTTCTTT. This translates into CAISDLGDTEAFF.

This clonotype was seen repeatedly, ten times or more. The rearrangement joins TRBV7-2 to TRBJ2-3; 9 nucleotides line up with TRBD2. J gave up 0 bases and V 0 bases, and 4 bases lay outside the gene matches. Germline V gives CDR1 SGHTA, CDR2 FQGNSA. The CDR3 has 17 amino acids. The CDR3 protein is CASSLARTSGSTDTQYF. Written as DNA, the CDR3 is TGTGCCAGCAGCTTAGCGCGAACTAGCGGGAGCACAGATACGCAGTATTTT.

This clonotype has just a few counts. The V call is TRBV7-9, the J call TRBJ1-1; D is undetermined. This CDR3 has 15 amino acids. CDR1 and CDR2 from the germline V gene are SEHNR and FQNEAQ (reference sequence). The V end was cut by 5 bases, the J end by 0 bases, with 13 bases between. CDR3 DNA: TGTGCCAGCAGCGCCCTCGAAAACATGAACACTGAAGCTTTCTTT. Protein: CASSALENMNTEAFF. Full variable domain (remainder filled in from reference TRBV7-9 and TRBJ1-1): DTGVSQNPRHKITKRGQNVTFRCDPISEHNRLYWYRQTLGQGPEFLTYFQNEAQLEKSRLLSDRFSAERPKGSFSTLEIQRTEQGDSAMYLCASSALENMNTEAFFGQGTRLTVV.

Of note for this clonotype: Possible read error: a much larger clone is one base away. The chain combines TRBV7-2 with TRBJ2-1; D is perhaps TRBD2 (6 bases). Germline loops: CDR1 SGHTA, CDR2 FQGNSA. V was trimmed by 5 bases and J by 9 bases, leaving 17 bases between them. The CDR3 contains 14 residues. Here the CDR3 DNA reads TGTGCCAGCAGCCCATCCCGGGAGCACACTGAGCAGTTCTTC. It translates to CASSPSREHTEQFF.

This chain connects TRBV12-3 or TRBV12-4 to TRBJ2-3; the match to TRBD2 covers 8 bases. V lost 6 bases, J lost 2 bases, and 7 bases stayed unmatched. CDR3 length: 15 amino acids. CDR3 protein: CASSPLGGATDTQYF. The CDR3 DNA sequence: TGTGCCAGCAGCCCCCTCGGGGGGGCCACAGATACGCAGTATTTT.

The chain uses TRBV20-1 and TRBJ2-2; weak D call: TRBD2 (7 bases). The V end was cut by 6 bases, the J end by 1 base, with 15 bases between. The length of the CDR3 is 15 residues. Germline V gene lookup returns CDR1 DFQATT and CDR2 SNEGSKA (reference sequence). In nucleotides, the CDR3 is TGCAGTGCAAACCTAGGGGGGGGGAACACCGGGGAGCTGTTTTTT. Its protein product is CSANLGGGNTGELFF.

This clonotype was observed at least ten times. This sequence joins TRBV6-1 and TRBJ2-6; D ambiguous. This CDR3 region has 16 residues. V was cut by 2 bases and J by 0 bases, with 8 bases left in between. Germline-derived CDR1 and CDR2 are MNHNS and SASEGT. The CDR3 spells CASSEPGLSGANVLTF. CDR3 in DNA: TGTGCCAGCAGTGAACCGGGTCTCTCTGGGGCCAACGTCCTGACTTTC.

The rearrangement links TRBV7-9 to TRBJ1-4; D is unresolved. CDR1 and CDR2 from the germline V gene are SEHNR and FQNEAQ (reference sequence). The CDR3 length is 13 residues. The V end was cut by 5 bases, the J end by 4 bases, with 8 bases between. The CDR3 nucleotides are TGTGCCAGCAGCACCAAGGGTAATGAAAAACTGTTTTTT. Translation: CASSTKGNEKLFF.

The chain couples TRBV5-1 to TRBJ1-4, with D unresolved. The CDR3 extends over 14 amino acids. Between the trimmed V and J ends, which lost 0 bases and 0 bases, there was a span of 3 bases. In germline, CDR1 is SGHRS, CDR2 YFSETQ. CDR3 amino acids: CASSLASTNEKLFF. CDR3 coding DNA: TGCGCCAGCAGCTTGGCTTCAACTAATGAAAAACTGTTTTTT.

The rearrangement joins TRBV12-3 or TRBV12-4 to TRBJ2-3; TRBD2 aligns across 7 bases. The CDR3 is made up of 14 amino acids. The V and J ends lost 6 bases and 1 base, in that order; junction bases with no gene match: 4. The CDR3 DNA reads as TGTGCCAGCAGGTCTAGCGGTCGCACAGATACGCAGTATTTT. It specifies CASRSSGRTDTQYF.

V gene TRBV29-1 combines with J gene TRBJ2-3, with D unresolved. Per the germline V gene, CDR1 is SQVTM and CDR2 is ANQGSEA. V lost 3 bases to trimming and J lost 0 bases, with 7 bases between them. The CDR3 runs to 13 residues. CDR3 nucleotide sequence: TGCAGCGTTGACGACCGCAGCACAGATACGCAGTATTTT. Encoded protein: CSVDDRSTDTQYF.

This clonotype was seen at least ten times. This rearrangement joins TRBV27 to TRBJ2-7, with D tentatively TRBD1 (6 bases). CDR3 size: 14 residues. V was cut by 0 bases and J by 3 bases, with 9 bases left in between. Germline lookup yields CDR1 MNHEY and CDR2 SMNVEV (reference sequence). The CDR3 DNA follows: TGTGCCAGCAGTTTATCCCAGACAGGCTACGAGCAGTACTTC. This encodes CASSLSQTGYEQYF.

The rearrangement uses TRBV15 and TRBJ1-6, with TRBD1 as a possible D gene (5 bases). CDR3 length equals 15 residues. Germline loops: CDR1 LNHNV, CDR2 YYDKDF (reference sequence). Deletions cut 2 bases from V and 8 bases from J, with 13 bases between. CDR3 nucleotide sequence: TGTGCCACCAGCAGATCGGAAGACAGACATTCACCCCTCCACTTT. It yields the protein CATSRSEDRHSPLHF.

The sample holds many counts of this clonotype. The J gene is TRBJ1-6, the V gene TRBV7-3; 9 positions match TRBD1. Germline CDR1 is SGHTA and CDR2 is FQGTGA. There are 22 residues in the CDR3. The J segment lost 0 bases and the V segment lost 1 base, leaving 16 bases of the junction unmatched. The CDR3 loop reads CASSLRVLGQGTLNSYNSPLHF. The DNA of the CDR3 is TGTGCCAGCAGCTTAAGGGTCCTGGGACAGGGCACCTTGAACTCCTATAATTCACCCCTCCACTTT.

This clonotype was observed at least ten times. This chain uses TRBV29-1 with TRBJ1-2; D not certain. The germline V and J ends were trimmed by 4 bases and 3 bases, with 9 bases remaining between them. Germline V CDR1 and CDR2: SQVTM, ANQGSEA. The CDR3 has 12 residues. DNA of the CDR3: TGCAGCGTTGGTCAGGATGACTATGGCTACACCTTC. It specifies CSVGQDDYGYTF. Complete variable domain (other parts from reference TRBV29-1 and TRBJ1-2): SAVISQKPSRDICQRGTSLTIQCQVDSQVTMMFWYRQQPGQSLTLIATANQGSEATYESGFVIDKFPISRPNLTFSTLTVSNMSPEDSSIYLCSVGQDDYGYTFGSGTRLTVV.

In its sample, this clonotype was seen many times. CDR3 nucleotide sequence: TGCAGTGCTACGGGGGAAGTAGATACGCAGTATTTT. Protein: CSATGEVDTQYF. The chain joins TRBV20-1 to TRBJ2-3, with a possible D match to TRBD2 (6 bases). Germline V lookup: CDR1 DFQATT, CDR2 SNEGSKA (reference sequence). The CDR3 extends over 12 amino acids. V gave up 4 bases and J gave up 5 bases, with 10 bases separating them.

This clonotype was recorded a few times. V is TRBV18 and J is TRBJ2-1, with D uncertain. Per the germline V gene, CDR1 is KGHSH and CDR2 is LQKENI. The CDR3 has 15 amino acids. Trimming cost V 1 base and J 0 bases, with 7 bases left between them. The DNA for the CDR3 is TGTGCCAGCTCACCACGACGAAGCTCCTACAATGAGCAGTTCTTC. It is translated as CASSPRRSSYNEQFF.

At least ten counts were recorded for this clonotype. The V gene is TRBV12-3 or TRBV12-4, the J gene TRBJ2-1; TRBD2 matches 8 bases. J gave up 7 bases and V 0 bases, and 8 bases lay outside the gene matches. The CDR3 runs to 16 residues. The CDR3 DNA reads TGTGCCAGCAGTTTAGCTACGGGAGGGCCTAGGAATGAGCAGTTCTTC. It translates to CASSLATGGPRNEQFF.

This clonotype was detected a few times. The V gene is TRBV29-1, the J gene TRBJ2-1, with D possibly called TRBD1 or TRBD2 (5 bases each). The V end lost 2 bases, the J end lost 6 bases, and 20 bases lay between the germline ends. The CDR3 is made up of 16 amino acids. CDR1 and CDR2 from the germline V gene are SQVTM and ANQGSEA. CDR3 in DNA: TGCAGCGTTGAAAGCTTGATCGGGGCGGCGATCAATGAGCAGTTCTTC. Translation: CSVESLIGAAINEQFF.

The rearrangement links TRBV29-1 to TRBJ1-2, with TRBD1 identical over 7 bases. Germline CDR1 SQVTM, CDR2 ANQGSEA. The length of the CDR3 is 15 residues. Trimming took 1 base from V and 4 from J; bases not matched to a gene: 9. The DNA of the CDR3 is TGCAGCGTTGAAGTGTTAGGGACAGAATTCTATGGCTACACCTTC. Protein: CSVEVLGTEFYGYTF.

This sequence joins TRBV10-3 and TRBJ1-1; weak D call: TRBD1 (6 bases). CDR3 length: 14 amino acids. Germline V gene data show CDR1 as ENHRY and CDR2 as SYGVKD. Trimming shortened V by 5 bases and J by 4 bases, and 14 bases separated the two germline ends. CDR3 protein: CAISPQDRITEAFF. The CDR3 DNA reads as TGTGCCATCAGTCCCCAAGACAGGATCACTGAAGCTTTCTTT.

This clonotype was counted at least ten times. The genes are TRBV20-1 and TRBJ1-1; D is unclear. CDR3 length: 10 residues. Germline CDR1 is DFQATT and CDR2 is SNEGSKA (reference sequence). Trimming removed 5 bases at V and 1 base at J, with 2 bases between. The CDR3 sequence: CSASNTEAFF. The CDR3 DNA follows: TGCAGTGCTTCGAACACTGAAGCTTTCTTT.

The chain carries TRBV20-1 and TRBJ2-1; 10 positions agree with TRBD2. Germline V gene sequence: CDR1 DFQATT, CDR2 SNEGSKA (reference sequence). J gave up 4 bases and V 6 bases, and 6 bases lay outside the gene matches. This CDR3 spans 14 amino acids. In DNA form, the CDR3 reads TGCAGTGCAGTAGCGGGAGGAGGTTACAATGAGCAGTTCTTC. Its protein product is CSAVAGGGYNEQFF.

This rearrangement joins TRBV11-2 to TRBJ2-1; D ambiguous. This CDR3 is 14 amino acids long. V lost 3 bases and J lost 8, with 14 bases in between. Germline V CDR1 and CDR2: SGHAT, FQNNGV. This CDR3 is CASSFRMSTDEQFF. The CDR3 DNA is TGTGCCAGCAGCTTTCGGATGAGTACGGATGAGCAGTTCTTC. Using reference TRBV11-2 and TRBJ2-1 for the parts outside the CDR3, the full variable domain is EAGVAQSPRYKIIEKRQSVAFWCNPISGHATLYWYQQILGQGPKLLIQFQNNGVVDDSQLPKDRFSAERLKGVDSTLKIQPAKLEDSAVYLCASSFRMSTDEQFFGPGTRLTVL.

This clonotype was observed many times. The chain carries TRBV7-6 and TRBJ2-1, with D hard to call. Per the germline V gene, CDR1 is SGHVS and CDR2 is FNYEAQ. The V end was cut by 2 bases, the J end by 9 bases, with 11 bases between. The CDR3 runs to 13 residues. CDR3 coding DNA: TGTGCCAGCAGCTTATACGTGTGGAGTGAGCAGTTCTTC. Its translation is CASSLYVWSEQFF.